This T cell receptor beta chain was identified in a study of blood T cells in healthy people across ages. For the second PCR, which ran for about 7 to 11 cycles, a sample-barcoded 5' primer and a J-beta primer mix were used. A single record per CDR3 protein comes from TCRdb applying MiXCR to the 5' RACE reads. In the table there are about 1.8 million distinct CDR3 sequences, 49% of which are singletons. The germline CDR1 and CDR2 sequences are LGHDT and YNNKEL (reference sequence). V lost 3 bases to trimming and J lost 5 bases, with 13 bases between them. This CDR3 is 14 amino acids long. The rearrangement uses TRBV3-1 and TRBJ2-5; no reliable D call. The TCR comes from a woman aged 40 to 55 in good health. Input material: blood. The CDR3 spells CASSQPIGAETQYF. CDR3 sequence (DNA): TGTGCCAGCAGCCAGCCCATAGGTGCCGAGACCCAGTACTTC.